The 31 T cell receptor beta chains in this list originate from one sample, sequenced in a study of T cell repertoires in cytomegalovirus infection. Each CDR3 protein is one row after TCRdb ran MiXCR on the reads. Of hundreds of thousands of distinct CDR3 sequences listed, about 11% are singletons. Sequenced sample: PBMCs. Receptor source: a human donor in good health (CMV status not recorded). Some clones in this sample may be carry-over from other donors' samples.

This clonotype was seen ten or more times. The CDR3 nucleotides are TGCAGTGCTAGATCGTTGAGGCGGGGGAGCTCCTACAATGAGCAGTTCTTC. Its translation is CSARSLRRGSSYNEQFF. This chain uses TRBV20-1 with TRBJ2-1, with 7 nucleotides matching TRBD2. Germline V gene data show CDR1 as DFQATT and CDR2 as SNEGSKA (reference sequence). The trim removed 2 bases at V and 0 bases at J, leaving 10 bases unmatched. The CDR3 contains 17 residues.

This chain's CDR3 is CASSQGWQSNSEQYF. CDR3 DNA: TGTGCCAGCAGCCAGGGTTGGCAGTCCAACAGCGAGCAGTACTTC. The chain carries TRBV4-2 and TRBJ2-7; no clear D gene. The CDR3 is 15 amino acids. Looked up from germline, CDR1 is LGHNA and CDR2 is YNFKEQ. The germline V and J ends were trimmed by 3 bases and 6 bases, with 18 bases remaining between them.

This clonotype has a count of ten or more. The V and J genes are TRBV12-3 or TRBV12-4 and TRBJ1-5; D perhaps matches TRBD1 (5 bases). The CDR3 sequence is 14 residues long. V was cut by 6 bases and J by 3 bases, with 12 bases left in between. The CDR3 loop is CASRHTGTNQPQHF. The CDR3 bases are TGTGCCAGCAGGCACACAGGTACCAATCAGCCCCAGCATTTT.

This chain uses TRBV27 with TRBJ1-1; weak D call: TRBD1 (5 bases). The V gene lost 6 bases and the J gene lost 7 bases, with 12 bases spanning the gap. From germline, CDR1 is MNHEY and CDR2 SMNVEV (reference sequence). This CDR3 has 12 amino acids. This CDR3 is CASSPTGDEAFF. The CDR3 bases are TGTGCCAGCAGCCCGACGGGGGATGAAGCTTTCTTT.

This clonotype was picked up many times. The rearrangement joins TRBV4-2 to TRBJ1-5; D is unresolved. The germline CDR1 and CDR2 sequences are LGHNA and YNFKEQ. This CDR3 spans 13 amino acids. Between the trimmed V and J ends, which lost 1 base and 6 bases, there was a span of 7 bases. The CDR3 is CASSQGRGQPQHF. CDR3 bases: TGTGCCAGCAGCCAAGGGAGAGGTCAGCCCCAGCATTTT.

This clonotype was seen repeatedly, ten times or more. An end of the junction differs from the germline gene, which may be a read error. The chain couples TRBV7-7 to TRBJ2-5, with D perhaps TRBD1 or TRBD2 (5 bases each). Germline CDR1 and CDR2: SSHAT and FNYEAQ (reference sequence). This CDR3 has 14 residues. As DNA, the CDR3 is TGTGCTAGCAGCCCGGGACCCCTCCAAGAGACCCAGTACTTC. It translates to CASSPGPLQETQYF.

This clonotype was counted many times. This chain joins TRBV12-3 or TRBV12-4 and TRBJ1-5, with D hard to call. The CDR3 is 13 amino acids. The V end was cut by 6 bases, the J end by 5 bases, with 11 bases between. CDR3 coding DNA: TGTGCCAGCAGCGCAGAAGCTTATCAGCCCCAGCATTTT. Its protein product is CASSAEAYQPQHF.

This clonotype has just a few counts. CDR3 DNA: TGTGCCAGTAGCACCCCGGGACTAGCGGGGAGAGATACGCAGTATTTT. Its translation: CASSTPGLAGRDTQYF. J is TRBJ2-3 and V is TRBV19; 13 positions match TRBD2. Unmatched junction bases numbered 8, after V lost 6 bases and J lost 5 bases. Germline loops: CDR1 LNHDA, CDR2 SQIVND (reference sequence). CDR3 length equals 16 residues. Drawing the rest from reference TRBV19 and TRBJ2-3, the complete variable domain is DGGITQSPKYLFRKEGQNVTLSCEQNLNHDAMYWYRQDPGQGLRLIYYSQIVNDFQKGDIAEGYSVSREKKESFPLTVTSAQKNPTAFYLCASSTPGLAGRDTQYFGPGTRLTVL.

The V call is TRBV20-1, the J call TRBJ2-1; either TRBD1 or TRBD2 may fit D (5 bases each). Germline V gene data show CDR1 as DFQATT and CDR2 as SNEGSKA (reference sequence). The CDR3 length is 16 residues. V was cut by 5 bases and J by 10 bases, with 27 bases left in between. The CDR3 DNA sequence: TGCAGTGCTCATGGCCCGGGACGCTTCAAGTCCGAGGAGCAGTTCTTC. This codes for CSAHGPGRFKSEEQFF.

This clonotype has at least ten counts. This chain connects TRBV10-2 to TRBJ2-5; 10 nucleotides agree with TRBD2. CDR1 and CDR2 from the germline V gene are WSHSY and SAAADI. After removal of 6 bases from V and 4 bases from J, the junction contained 11 bases not matched to a gene. The CDR3 has 16 residues. The DNA for the CDR3 is TGCGCCAGCAGGGGGCCAGCGGGGGGGCCCGGAGAGACCCAGTACTTC. Amino acids: CASRGPAGGPGETQYF.

This clonotype was seen many times. The V and J genes are TRBV6-1 and TRBJ2-7; 8 bases are a match to TRBD1. Germline trimming cut 7 bases from V and 4 bases from J; bases unmatched to any gene: 6. Germline assignment: CDR1 MNHNS and CDR2 SASEGT. The CDR3 sequence is 13 residues long. Here the CDR3 DNA reads TGTGCCAGCATGGTCAGGGGGCCATACGAGCAGTACTTC. Residues: CASMVRGPYEQYF.

This clonotype was counted a few times. V is TRBV4-1 and J is TRBJ1-1; D may be TRBD1 (6 bases). Germline assignment: CDR1 MGHRA and CDR2 YSYEKL. V was cut by 2 bases and J by 3 bases, with 10 bases left in between. This CDR3 spans 14 amino acids. The CDR3 DNA sequence: TGCGCCAGCAGCCAACAACAGGGTCACACTGAAGCTTTCTTT. Protein product: CASSQQQGHTEAFF.

This clonotype was seen many times. The chain has TRBV7-9 and TRBJ1-2; 10 bases align to TRBD1. CDR1 and CDR2 (germline): SEHNR, FQNEAQ (reference sequence). This CDR3 spans 16 amino acids. J gave up 5 bases and V 2 bases, and 8 bases lay outside the gene matches. CDR3 sequence reads: CASSLNPGQGWYGYTF. The CDR3 nucleotides are TGTGCCAGCAGCTTAAACCCGGGACAGGGGTGGTATGGCTACACCTTC.

This rearrangement joins TRBV20-1 to TRBJ1-6, with TRBD1 as a possible D gene (5 bases). Germline CDR1 DFQATT, CDR2 SNEGSKA (reference sequence). Trimming removed 6 bases from V and 6 bases from J, with 24 bases in between. The CDR3 totals 17 residues. Here the CDR3 DNA reads TGCAGTGCCCCGGGGCGTATAAACGGGTTAGGTAATTCACCCCTCCACTTT. Translating gives CSAPGRINGLGNSPLHF.

This clonotype was observed many times. J is TRBJ2-2 and V is TRBV5-8; TRBD2 is a possible D gene (5 bases). CDR3 length: 15 residues. The V and J ends lost 1 base and 7 bases respectively, with 14 bases between them. The germline V gene encodes CDR1 SGHTS and CDR2 YDEGEE. CDR3 loop: CASSLMTASGGELFF. CDR3 nucleotides: TGTGCCAGCAGCTTGATGACGGCGAGCGGCGGGGAGCTGTTTTTT.

This clonotype was counted many times. The chain links TRBV28 to TRBJ2-5, with D perhaps assigned TRBD1 or TRBD2 (5 bases each). The CDR3 is 13 residues long. The ends were cut back, 6 bases at V and 1 base at J, with 9 bases in the middle. Germline V gives CDR1 MDHEN, CDR2 SYDVKM. CDR3 DNA: TGTGCCAGCAGGGGACCCATCCAAGAGACCCAGTACTTC. It codes for CASRGPIQETQYF. Together with reference TRBV28 and TRBJ2-5, the CDR3 gives the full variable domain: DVKVTQSSRYLVKRTGEKVFLECVQDMDHENMFWYRQDPGLGLRLIYFSYDVKMKEKGDIPEGYSVSREKKERFSLILESASTNQTSMYLCASRGPIQETQYFGPGTRLLVL.

This clonotype appeared many times. The V and J genes are TRBV28 and TRBJ1-3, with D tentatively TRBD1 (5 bases). Germline V gene lookup returns CDR1 MDHEN and CDR2 SYDVKM. This CDR3 has 18 amino acids. V was clipped by 6 bases and J by 0 bases, with 21 bases between them. As DNA, the CDR3 is TGTGCCAGCAGCCTACTATGGGGACGGCAACACTCTGGAAACACCATATATTTT. Encoded protein: CASSLLWGRQHSGNTIYF.

Concerning this clonotype itself: One base away lies a much larger clone, so this may be a sequencing read error. J is TRBJ2-1 and V is TRBV20-1; tentatively, D is TRBD2 (6 bases). Trimming removed 0 bases from V and 7 bases from J, with 10 bases in between. This CDR3 is built from 13 residues. Germline V gene lookup returns CDR1 DFQATT and CDR2 SNEGSKA (reference sequence). CDR3 DNA sequence: TGCAGTGCTAGAGAAGAGACTAGAAATGAGCAGTTCTTC. Protein sequence: CSAREETRNEQFF.

CDR3 residues: CATSRALSGGALEETQYF. In DNA form, the CDR3 reads TGTGCCACCAGCAGAGCCCTTAGCGGGGGGGCTCTGGAAGAGACCCAGTACTTC. The chain has TRBV15 and TRBJ2-5; 11 bases map to TRBD2. This CDR3 is 18 amino acids long. The germline gives CDR1 LNHNV, CDR2 YYDKDF (reference sequence). The trim removed 1 base at V and 3 bases at J, leaving 10 bases unmatched. Together with reference TRBV15 and TRBJ2-5, the CDR3 gives the full variable domain: DAMVIQNPRYQVTQFGKPVTLSCSQTLNHNVMYWYQQKSSQAPKLLFHYYDKDFNNEADTPDNFQSRRPNTSFCFLDIRSPGLGDTAMYLCATSRALSGGALEETQYFGPGTRLLVL.

CDR3 DNA sequence: TGCAGCGATGGCGCAGGGGCCATTGGCACTGAAGCTTTCTTT. This translates into CSDGAGAIGTEAFF. V usage is TRBV29-1 and J usage is TRBJ1-1; maybe TRBD1 (6 bases). Germline V lookup: CDR1 SQVTM, CDR2 ANQGSEA. V dropped 7 bases and J dropped 4 bases, with 19 bases sitting between them. The length of the CDR3 is 14 residues.

This chain connects TRBV5-1 to TRBJ2-7; perhaps TRBD2 as D (6 bases). V lost 0 bases, J lost 7 bases, and 11 bases lay in between. The CDR3 sequence is 13 residues long. Germline loops: CDR1 SGHRS, CDR2 YFSETQ. CDR3 coding DNA: TGCGCCAGCAGCTTGGAGGCCGGGGGAGAGCAGTACTTC. This codes for CASSLEAGGEQYF.

This clonotype occurred many times. The chain joins TRBV11-2 to TRBJ2-7; tentatively, D is TRBD1 or TRBD2 (5 bases each). Germline lookup yields CDR1 SGHAT and CDR2 FQNNGV. The CDR3 sequence is 16 residues long. Between the trimmed V and J ends, which lost 6 bases and 3 bases, there was a span of 21 bases. CDR3 protein: CASSSPWDRAVYEQYF. The DNA of the CDR3 is TGTGCCAGCAGTTCTCCCTGGGACCGAGCCGTCTACGAGCAGTACTTC. The full variable domain, completed using reference TRBV11-2 and TRBJ2-7, is EAGVAQSPRYKIIEKRQSVAFWCNPISGHATLYWYQQILGQGPKLLIQFQNNGVVDDSQLPKDRFSAERLKGVDSTLKIQPAKLEDSAVYLCASSSPWDRAVYEQYFGPGTRLTVT.

This clonotype has just a few counts. V usage is TRBV7-9 and J usage is TRBJ2-1; 12 bases are a match to TRBD2. V lost 9 bases to trimming and J lost 2 bases; unmatched junction nucleotides: 11. The CDR3 is 17 residues long. Germline values: CDR1 SEHNR, CDR2 FQNEAQ (reference sequence). This CDR3 is CASMASGRANTYNEQFF. For the CDR3, the DNA is TGTGCCAGTATGGCTAGCGGGAGGGCCAACACCTACAATGAGCAGTTCTTC. Full variable domain (remainder filled in from reference TRBV7-9 and TRBJ2-1): DTGVSQNPRHKITKRGQNVTFRCDPISEHNRLYWYRQTLGQGPEFLTYFQNEAQLEKSRLLSDRFSAERPKGSFSTLEIQRTEQGDSAMYLCASMASGRANTYNEQFFGPGTRLTVL.

The chain recombines TRBV7-3 with TRBJ2-2, with TRBD1 as a possible D gene (6 bases). The V and J ends lost 10 bases and 6 bases respectively, with 18 bases between them. The germline V gene has CDR1 SGHTA and CDR2 FQGTGA. The CDR3 covers 14 residues. The CDR3 DNA follows: TGTGCCAACCACAGGGAAGGAGAGGCCGGGGAGCTGTTTTTT. This gives the protein CANHREGEAGELFF.

This clonotype was seen only a few times. CDR3 region: CSVEDHYRQETQYF. The CDR3 coding sequence is TGCAGCGTTGAAGATCATTACAGACAAGAGACCCAGTACTTC. The chain employs TRBV29-1 and TRBJ2-5; no reliable D call. Trimming left V 0 bases short and J 2 bases short, with 10 bases between. The CDR3 spans 14 residues. The germline gives CDR1 SQVTM, CDR2 ANQGSEA.

This clonotype showed up just a few times. The chain joins TRBV20-1 to TRBJ1-6; D gene uncertain. V was cut by 6 bases and J by 4 bases, with 13 bases left in between. Germline V gives CDR1 DFQATT, CDR2 SNEGSKA (reference sequence). The CDR3 extends over 14 amino acids. CDR3 sequence (DNA): TGCAGTGCCCGAACCCAATATTATAATTCACCCCTCCACTTT. This encodes CSARTQYYNSPLHF.

The chain links TRBV20-1 to TRBJ2-3; 7 bases match TRBD1. The CDR3 is 13 amino acids. With 4 bases clipped from V and 3 bases from J, the junction kept 4 bases outside the gene matches. The germline gives CDR1 DFQATT, CDR2 SNEGSKA (reference sequence). The CDR3 DNA reads as TGCAGTGCTACAACGACAGGGACAGATACGCAGTATTTT. It translates to CSATTTGTDTQYF.

This clonotype was seen repeatedly, ten times or more. V usage is TRBV27 and J usage is TRBJ1-5, with 9 positions matching TRBD1. CDR3 size: 14 residues. V dropped 6 bases and J dropped 6; count of bases not matched to a gene: 6. Germline lookup yields CDR1 MNHEY and CDR2 SMNVEV (reference sequence). In nucleotides, the CDR3 is TGTGCCAGCAGCCACAGGGGGCTCAGTCAGCCCCAGCATTTT. This gives the protein CASSHRGLSQPQHF.

This clonotype came up many times. This chain joins TRBV7-2 and TRBJ2-3, with D uncertain. The CDR3 is 14 residues long. The V end lost 2 bases, the J end lost 2 bases, and 8 bases lay between the germline ends. From germline, CDR1 is SGHTA and CDR2 FQGNSA. The CDR3 DNA reads TGTGCCAGCAGCTTATCAGCACCCACAGATACGCAGTATTTT. Its protein is CASSLSAPTDTQYF.

The rearrangement links TRBV30 to TRBJ2-3; D ambiguous. V lost 4 bases and J lost 7, with 12 bases in between. The CDR3 runs 12 residues. The V gene's germline CDR1 is GTSNPN and CDR2 SVGIG (reference sequence). CDR3 nucleotide sequence: TGTGCCTGGACCGCGTCAGAGTATACGCAGTATTTT. Translating it yields CAWTASEYTQYF.

To note about this clonotype: The junction departs from germline at one end; a sequencing error may be responsible. V usage is TRBV4-2 and J usage is TRBJ2-3; no firm D call. The V gene's germline CDR1 is LGHNA and CDR2 YNFKEQ. The CDR3 totals 14 residues. DNA for the CDR3: TGTGCCAGCAACCAAAGAAAGGACACAGATACGCAGTATTTT. This codes for CASNQRKDTDTQYF.